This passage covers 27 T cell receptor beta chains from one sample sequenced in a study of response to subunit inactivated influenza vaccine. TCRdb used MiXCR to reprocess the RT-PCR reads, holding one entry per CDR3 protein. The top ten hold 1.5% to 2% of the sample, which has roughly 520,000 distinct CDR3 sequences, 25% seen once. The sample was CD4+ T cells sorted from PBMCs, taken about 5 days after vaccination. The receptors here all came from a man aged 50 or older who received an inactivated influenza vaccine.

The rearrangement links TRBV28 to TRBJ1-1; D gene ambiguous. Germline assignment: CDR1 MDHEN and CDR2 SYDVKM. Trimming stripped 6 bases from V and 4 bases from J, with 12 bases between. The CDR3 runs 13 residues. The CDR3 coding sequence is TGTGCCAGCAGGGCACCGATTGGCACTGAAGCTTTCTTT. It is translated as CASRAPIGTEAFF.

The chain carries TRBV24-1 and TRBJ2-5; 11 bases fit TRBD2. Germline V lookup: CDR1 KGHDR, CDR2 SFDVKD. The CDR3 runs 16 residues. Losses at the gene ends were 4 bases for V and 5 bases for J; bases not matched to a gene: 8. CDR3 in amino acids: CATSEYGLAGGETQYF. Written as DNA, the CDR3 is TGTGCCACCAGTGAGTACGGACTAGCGGGCGGGGAGACCCAGTACTTC.

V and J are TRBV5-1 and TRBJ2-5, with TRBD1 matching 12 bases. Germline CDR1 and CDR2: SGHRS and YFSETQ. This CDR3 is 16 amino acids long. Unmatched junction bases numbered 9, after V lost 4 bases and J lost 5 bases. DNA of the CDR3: TGCGCCAGCAGCCGGGCGGGGACAGGGGGCGCGGAGACCCAGTACTTC. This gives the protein CASSRAGTGGAETQYF.

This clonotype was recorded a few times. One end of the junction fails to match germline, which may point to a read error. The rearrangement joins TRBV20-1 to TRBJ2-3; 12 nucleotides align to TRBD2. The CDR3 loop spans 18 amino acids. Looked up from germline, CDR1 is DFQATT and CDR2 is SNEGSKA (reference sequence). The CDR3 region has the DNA TGCAGTGCTAGGGCGGGACTAGCGGGCGGAAGGGGCACAGATACGCAGTGTTTT. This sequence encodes CSARAGLAGGRGTDTQCF.

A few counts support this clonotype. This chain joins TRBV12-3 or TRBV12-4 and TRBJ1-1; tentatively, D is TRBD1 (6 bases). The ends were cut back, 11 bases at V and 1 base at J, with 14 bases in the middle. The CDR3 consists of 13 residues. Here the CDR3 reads CALAGGKNTEAFF. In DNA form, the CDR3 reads TGTGCCCTTGCGGGGGGCAAGAACACTGAAGCTTTCTTT.

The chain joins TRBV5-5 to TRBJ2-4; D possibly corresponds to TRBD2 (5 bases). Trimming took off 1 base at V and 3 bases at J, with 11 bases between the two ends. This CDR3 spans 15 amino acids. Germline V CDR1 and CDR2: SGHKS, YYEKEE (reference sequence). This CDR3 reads CASSLNGVGKNIQYF. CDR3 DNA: TGTGCCAGCAGCTTGAACGGGGTAGGCAAAAACATTCAGTACTTC.

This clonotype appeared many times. The CDR3 loop reads CATSRDLIEQFF. In DNA, the CDR3 is TGTGCCACCAGCAGAGACCTTATTGAGCAGTTCTTC. V and J are TRBV15 and TRBJ2-1; D is ambiguous. This CDR3 is built from 12 residues. Germline V gene sequence: CDR1 LNHNV, CDR2 YYDKDF (reference sequence). V lost 0 bases to trimming and J lost 9 bases, with 6 bases between them.

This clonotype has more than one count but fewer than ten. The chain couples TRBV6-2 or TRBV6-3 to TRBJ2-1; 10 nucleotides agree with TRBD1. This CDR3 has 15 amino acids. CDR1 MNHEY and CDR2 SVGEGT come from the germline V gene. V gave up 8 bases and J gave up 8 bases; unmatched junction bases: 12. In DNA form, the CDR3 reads TGTGCCAGCCGTGACGGGACAGGGGATTTCCATGAGCAGTTCTTC. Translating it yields CASRDGTGDFHEQFF.

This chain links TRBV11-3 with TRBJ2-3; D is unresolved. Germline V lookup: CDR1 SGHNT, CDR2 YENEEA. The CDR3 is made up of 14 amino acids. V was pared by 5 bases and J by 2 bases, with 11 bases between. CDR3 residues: CASSPGADTDTQYF. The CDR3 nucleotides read TGTGCCAGCAGCCCGGGCGCCGACACAGATACGCAGTATTTT. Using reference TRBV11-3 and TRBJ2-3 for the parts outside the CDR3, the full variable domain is EAGVVQSPRYKIIEKKQPVAFWCNPISGHNTLYWYLQNLGQGPELLIRYENEEAVDDSQLPKDRFSAERLKGVDSTLKIQPAELGDSAVYLCASSPGADTDTQYFGPGTRLTVL.

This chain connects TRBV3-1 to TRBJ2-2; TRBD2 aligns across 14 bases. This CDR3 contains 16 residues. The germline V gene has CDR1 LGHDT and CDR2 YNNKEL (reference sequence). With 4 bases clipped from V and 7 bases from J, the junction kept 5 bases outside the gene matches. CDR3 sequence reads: CASSRTSGRSSGELFF. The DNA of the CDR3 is TGTGCCAGCAGCCGGACTAGCGGGAGGAGTAGCGGGGAGCTGTTTTTT.

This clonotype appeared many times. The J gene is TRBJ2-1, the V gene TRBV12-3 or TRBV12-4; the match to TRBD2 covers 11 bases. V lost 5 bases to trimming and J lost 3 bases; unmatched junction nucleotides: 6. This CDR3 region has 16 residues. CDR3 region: CASSPALAGGYNEQFF. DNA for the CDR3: TGTGCCAGCAGTCCAGCCCTAGCGGGGGGCTACAATGAGCAGTTCTTC.

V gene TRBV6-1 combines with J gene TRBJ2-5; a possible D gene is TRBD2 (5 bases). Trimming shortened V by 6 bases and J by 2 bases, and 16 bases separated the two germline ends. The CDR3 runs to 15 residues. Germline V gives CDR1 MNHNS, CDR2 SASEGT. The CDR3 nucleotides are TGTGCCAGCAGGCCCTTGGGCGGGTCGCAAGAGACCCAGTACTTC. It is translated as CASRPLGGSQETQYF.

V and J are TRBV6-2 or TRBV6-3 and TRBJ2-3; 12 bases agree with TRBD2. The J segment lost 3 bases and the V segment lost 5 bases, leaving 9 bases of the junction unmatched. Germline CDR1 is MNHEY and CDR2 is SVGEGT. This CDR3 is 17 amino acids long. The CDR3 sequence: CASSPTPTSGGTDTQYF. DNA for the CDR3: TGTGCCAGCAGTCCTACACCGACTAGCGGGGGAACAGATACGCAGTATTTT.

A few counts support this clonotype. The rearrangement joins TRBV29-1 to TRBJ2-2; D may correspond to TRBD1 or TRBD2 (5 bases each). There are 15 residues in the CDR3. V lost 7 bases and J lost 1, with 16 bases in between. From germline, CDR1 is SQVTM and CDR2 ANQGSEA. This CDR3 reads CSARSGTVNTGELFF. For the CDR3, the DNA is TGCAGCGCTCGCTCGGGGACGGTGAACACCGGGGAGCTGTTTTTT.

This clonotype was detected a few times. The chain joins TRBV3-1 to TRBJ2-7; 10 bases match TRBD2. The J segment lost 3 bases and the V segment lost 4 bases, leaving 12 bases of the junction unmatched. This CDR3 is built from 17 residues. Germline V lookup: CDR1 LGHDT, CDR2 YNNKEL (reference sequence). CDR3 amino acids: CASSRDWGASGGYEQYF. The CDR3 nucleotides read TGTGCCAGCAGCCGGGATTGGGGGGCTAGCGGGGGCTACGAGCAGTACTTC.

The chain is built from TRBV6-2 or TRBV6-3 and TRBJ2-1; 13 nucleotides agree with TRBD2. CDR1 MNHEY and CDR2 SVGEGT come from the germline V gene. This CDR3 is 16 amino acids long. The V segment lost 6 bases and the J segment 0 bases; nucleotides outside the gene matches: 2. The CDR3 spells CASRGLAGPSYNEQFF. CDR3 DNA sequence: TGTGCCAGCAGGGGACTAGCGGGGCCCTCCTACAATGAGCAGTTCTTC.

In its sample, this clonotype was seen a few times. Here the CDR3 reads CASSFSSRTTDTQYF. CDR3 nucleotides: TGTGCCAGCAGTTTCTCAAGCCGAACCACAGATACGCAGTATTTT. J is TRBJ2-3 and V is TRBV12-3 or TRBV12-4; D is ambiguous. V gave up 3 bases and J gave up 2 bases, with 12 bases separating them. The CDR3 length is 15 residues.

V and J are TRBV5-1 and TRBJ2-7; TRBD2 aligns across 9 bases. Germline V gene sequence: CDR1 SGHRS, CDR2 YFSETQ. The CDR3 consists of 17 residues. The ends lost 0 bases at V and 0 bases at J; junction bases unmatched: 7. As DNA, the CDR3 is TGCGCCAGCAGCTTGGGGTGGTTGACTAGCGGCTCCTACGAGCAGTACTTC. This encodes CASSLGWLTSGSYEQYF.

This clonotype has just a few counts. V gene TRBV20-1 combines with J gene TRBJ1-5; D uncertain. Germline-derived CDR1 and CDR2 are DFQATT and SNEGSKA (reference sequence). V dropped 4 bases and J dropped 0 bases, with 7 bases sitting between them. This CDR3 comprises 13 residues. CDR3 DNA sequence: TGCAGTGCTAAACGGGATAGCAATCAGCCCCAGCATTTT. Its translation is CSAKRDSNQPQHF.

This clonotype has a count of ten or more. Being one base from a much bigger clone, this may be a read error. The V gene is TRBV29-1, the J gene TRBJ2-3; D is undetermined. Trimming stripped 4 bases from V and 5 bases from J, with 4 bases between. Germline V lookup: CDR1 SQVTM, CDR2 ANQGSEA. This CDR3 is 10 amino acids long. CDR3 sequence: CSVGIDTQYF. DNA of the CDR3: TGCAGCGTTGGAATAGATACGCAGTATTTT.

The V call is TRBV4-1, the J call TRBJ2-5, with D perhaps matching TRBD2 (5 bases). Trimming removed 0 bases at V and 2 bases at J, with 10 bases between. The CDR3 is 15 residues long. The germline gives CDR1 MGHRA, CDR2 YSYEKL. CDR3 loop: CASSQDRPGQETQYF. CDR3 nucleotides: TGCGCCAGCAGCCAAGATCGTCCGGGACAAGAGACCCAGTACTTC.

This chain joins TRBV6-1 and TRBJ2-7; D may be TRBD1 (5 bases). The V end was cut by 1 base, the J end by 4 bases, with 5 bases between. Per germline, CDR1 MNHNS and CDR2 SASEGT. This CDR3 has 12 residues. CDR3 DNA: TGTGCCAGCAGTGAAGGACAGTACGAGCAGTACTTC. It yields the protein CASSEGQYEQYF.

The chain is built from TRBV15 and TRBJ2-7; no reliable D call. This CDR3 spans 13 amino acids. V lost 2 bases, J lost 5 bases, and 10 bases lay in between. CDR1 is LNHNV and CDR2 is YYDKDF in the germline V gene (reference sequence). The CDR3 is CATSRSRTHEQYF. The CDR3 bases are TGTGCCACCAGCAGATCCCGAACCCACGAGCAGTACTTC.

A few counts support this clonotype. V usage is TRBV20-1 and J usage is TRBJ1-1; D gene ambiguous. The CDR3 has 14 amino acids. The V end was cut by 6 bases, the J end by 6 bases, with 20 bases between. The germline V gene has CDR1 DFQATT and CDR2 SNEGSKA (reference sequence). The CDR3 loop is CSAESLQESAEAFF. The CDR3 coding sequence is TGCAGTGCAGAGAGCCTCCAGGAATCAGCTGAAGCTTTCTTT.

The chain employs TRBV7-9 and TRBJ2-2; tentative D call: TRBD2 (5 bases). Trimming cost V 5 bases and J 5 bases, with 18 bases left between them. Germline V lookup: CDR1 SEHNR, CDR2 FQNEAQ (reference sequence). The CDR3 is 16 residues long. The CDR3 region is CASSPTLAGGTGELFF. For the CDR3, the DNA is TGTGCCAGCAGCCCAACCCTGGCGGGTGGAACCGGGGAGCTGTTTTTT.

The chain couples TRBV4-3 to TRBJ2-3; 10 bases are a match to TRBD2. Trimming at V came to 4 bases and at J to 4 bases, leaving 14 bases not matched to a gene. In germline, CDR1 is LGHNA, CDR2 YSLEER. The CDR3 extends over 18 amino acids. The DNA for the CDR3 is TGCGCCAGCAGCCTCCACCGGGCCCTAGCGGGAGTAGCAGATACGCAGTATTTT. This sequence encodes CASSLHRALAGVADTQYF.

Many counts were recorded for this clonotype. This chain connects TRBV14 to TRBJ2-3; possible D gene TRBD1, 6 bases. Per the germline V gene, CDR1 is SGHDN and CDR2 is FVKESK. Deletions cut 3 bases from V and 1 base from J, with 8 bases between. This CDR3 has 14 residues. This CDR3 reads CASSQDRRTDTQYF. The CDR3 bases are TGTGCCAGCAGCCAGGACAGACGCACAGATACGCAGTATTTT. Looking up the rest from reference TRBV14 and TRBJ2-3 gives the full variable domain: EAGVTQFPSHSVIEKGQTVTLRCDPISGHDNLYWYRRVMGKEIKFLLHFVKESKQDESGMPNNRFLAERTGGTYSTLKVQPAELEDSGVYFCASSQDRRTDTQYFGPGTRLTVL.